One sample yielded the 15 T cell receptor beta chains listed below, sequenced in a study of siplizumab effects on memory and regulatory T cells (dated by TCRdb to about 2019). Libraries were prepared through the immunoSEQ multiplex PCR assay. TCRdb retrieved this table from immuneACCESS and kept in-frame rearrangements only. Not all clones are present; in checked studies, unresolved V genes account for under half, and no reason is known for the remainder. The sample yields 100,000 or so clones; roughly nine tenths were counted once. The ten largest make up approximately 0.71% of the sample. Sequenced input: Tregs sorted from blood. Receptor source: a human donor in good health.

The V and J genes are TRBV6-5 and TRBJ2-7; maybe TRBD2 (6 bases). CDR3 size: 13 residues. Looked up from germline, CDR1 is MNHEY and CDR2 is SVGAGI. Trimming shortened V by 5 bases and J by 6 bases, and 14 bases separated the two germline ends. DNA of the CDR3: TGTGCCAGCAGTCCAGGGAGGACGGGCGAGCAGTACTTC. Translation: CASSPGRTGEQYF.

This sequence joins TRBV6-6 and TRBJ2-1, with D perhaps given as TRBD1 or TRBD2 (5 bases each). Trimming took 5 bases from V and 3 from J, leaving 11 bases between them. The CDR3 loop spans 14 amino acids. Germline V gives CDR1 MNHNY, CDR2 SVGAGI (reference sequence). CDR3 region: CASSGTVIYNEQFF. The DNA of the CDR3 is TGTGCCAGCAGTGGGACCGTAATCTACAATGAGCAGTTCTTC.

This clone was seen just once. V and J are TRBV27 and TRBJ2-1; 7 nucleotides line up with TRBD2. The CDR3 extends over 14 amino acids. The germline V gene encodes CDR1 MNHEY and CDR2 SMNVEV (reference sequence). Trimming at V came to 6 bases and at J to 4 bases, leaving 6 bases not matched to a gene. The CDR3 loop is CASRAGVLYNEQFF. The DNA of the CDR3 is TGTGCCAGCAGGGCGGGAGTCTTGTACAATGAGCAGTTCTTC.

V and J are TRBV18 and TRBJ2-5; 8 bases fit TRBD2. The CDR3 spans 17 residues. The V segment lost 6 bases and the J segment 2 bases; nucleotides outside the gene matches: 14. In germline, CDR1 is KGHSH, CDR2 LQKENI. CDR3 DNA: TGTGCCAGCTCGACCAGGCGGGTAGCGGGGACACAAGAGACCCAGTACTTC. Translating gives CASSTRRVAGTQETQYF.

The V gene is TRBV6-1, the J gene TRBJ1-1; perhaps TRBD1 as D (5 bases). The CDR3 has 14 residues. Germline V gene sequence: CDR1 MNHNS, CDR2 SASEGT. V was pared by 5 bases and J by 1 base, with 11 bases between. CDR3 bases: TGTGCCAGCAGTCTCGGGACGGCGAACACTGAAGCTTTCTTT. It is translated as CASSLGTANTEAFF.

The rearrangement joins TRBV6-6 to TRBJ1-2; D possibly corresponds to TRBD1 (5 bases). The germline gives CDR1 MNHNY, CDR2 SVGAGI (reference sequence). V shed 4 bases and J shed 6 bases, with 12 bases lying between them. The CDR3 spans 13 residues. CDR3 bases: TGTGCCAGCAGTTCTCAGGGTGCAAATGGCTACACCTTC. Translating gives CASSSQGANGYTF.

This CDR3 reads CASSLGSTNTGELFF. In DNA, the CDR3 is TGTGCCAGCAGCTTGGGGAGCACGAACACCGGGGAGCTGTTTTTT. The genes are TRBV5-4 and TRBJ2-2; D uncertain. Between the trimmed V and J ends, which lost 0 bases and 0 bases, there was a span of 6 bases. Germline V lookup: CDR1 SGHNT, CDR2 YYREEE (reference sequence). CDR3 size: 15 residues.

This clone is a singleton in its sample. The chain links TRBV29-1 to TRBJ1-2, with D hard to call. Germline assignment: CDR1 SQVTM and CDR2 ANQGSEA. V was clipped by 6 bases and J by 3 bases, with 8 bases between them. CDR3 length: 11 residues. CDR3 sequence (DNA): TGCAGCGTCGGGAGGGACTATGGCTACACCTTC. This sequence encodes CSVGRDYGYTF.

This chain joins TRBV9 and TRBJ2-7; D is unresolved. V gave up 5 bases and J gave up 2 bases, with 14 bases separating them. The CDR3 covers 14 residues. Germline CDR1 is SGDLS and CDR2 is YYNGEE. CDR3 sequence reads: CASSRTAPAYEQYF. The CDR3 DNA follows: TGTGCCAGCAGTCGGACGGCGCCAGCCTACGAGCAGTACTTC.

The chain is built from TRBV7-2 and TRBJ2-5, with 7 nucleotides matching TRBD2. Looked up from germline, CDR1 is SGHTA and CDR2 is FQGNSA. The ends lost 3 bases at V and 5 bases at J; junction bases unmatched: 9. The CDR3 loop spans 15 amino acids. CDR3 in DNA: TGTGCCAGCAGCTTTCCACCGGGAGGATGGGAGACCCAGTACTTC. Translation gives CASSFPPGGWETQYF. Filled out from reference TRBV7-2 and TRBJ2-5, the complete variable domain reads GAGVSQSPSNKVTEKGKDVELRCDPISGHTALYWYRQSLGQGLEFLIYFQGNSAPDKSGLPSDRFSAERTGGSVSTLTIQRTQQEDSAVYLCASSFPPGGWETQYFGPGTRLLVL.

The chain carries TRBV28 and TRBJ1-6; D remains unclear. Germline CDR1 is MDHEN and CDR2 is SYDVKM. The V gene lost 3 bases and the J gene lost 11 bases, with 8 bases spanning the gap. The CDR3 runs to 12 residues. DNA for the CDR3: TGTGCCAGCAGTTTGGGGTACACACCCCTCCACTTT. It encodes CASSLGYTPLHF.

The chain is built from TRBV18 and TRBJ2-5, with 8 bases lining up with TRBD1. Germline V gene sequence: CDR1 KGHSH, CDR2 LQKENI. The CDR3 spans 15 residues. The trim removed 1 base at V and 2 bases at J, leaving 3 bases unmatched. CDR3 loop: CASSPQTGVQETQYF. In DNA form, the CDR3 reads TGTGCCAGCTCACCACAGACAGGGGTACAAGAGACCCAGTACTTC.

This chain connects TRBV5-1 to TRBJ2-3; 10 bases fit TRBD2. Germline V lookup: CDR1 SGHRS, CDR2 YFSETQ. Germline trimming cut 4 bases from V and 1 base from J; bases unmatched to any gene: 9. The CDR3 is 17 amino acids. For the CDR3, the DNA is TGCGCCAGCAGCAGGGACGGAGCGGGAGGGGGCACAGATACGCAGTATTTT. Residues: CASSRDGAGGGTDTQYF.

V gene TRBV5-6 combines with J gene TRBJ1-2; perhaps TRBD1 as D (6 bases). In germline, CDR1 is SGHDT, CDR2 YYEEEE. Trimming removed 7 bases from V and 4 bases from J, with 14 bases in between. The CDR3 covers 13 residues. CDR3 nucleotide sequence: TGTGCCAGCCACAGTGGACAGATCTATGGCTACACCTTC. Its protein is CASHSGQIYGYTF.

The J gene is TRBJ2-1, the V gene TRBV11-2, with D perhaps matching TRBD2 (6 bases). Germline CDR1 and CDR2: SGHAT and FQNNGV. The CDR3 consists of 14 residues. Trimming stripped 7 bases from V and 9 bases from J, with 19 bases between. This CDR3 is CASTLGTGRGEQFF. The CDR3 nucleotides read TGTGCCAGCACCCTAGGAACGGGGCGGGGTGAGCAGTTCTTC.